The 14 T cell receptor beta chains below were found in one sample sequenced in a study of CD8 T cells in ankylosing spondylitis. Study-level findings and limits: Characteristic, it appeared, of ankylosing spondylitis blood was a TCR beta motif of 7 or 8 highly homologous variants.

These receptors have no identified antigens. TCRdb independently ran MiXCR on the 5' RACE reads; one entry per CDR3 protein. This sample carries around 480,000 distinct CDR3 sequences, 17% of them seen once, and the ten largest clones take about 0.94%. The sample taken for sequencing was blood, either unsorted or a sorted T cell fraction (not recorded which). Every receptor here comes from a male donor with ankylosing spondylitis.

A few counts support this clonotype. V gene TRBV7-2 combines with J gene TRBJ1-4, with D possibly TRBD1 on 5 matching bases. The CDR3 contains 15 residues. Deletions cut 5 bases from V and 8 bases from J, with 18 bases between. Germline values: CDR1 SGHTA, CDR2 FQGNSA. This CDR3 reads CASSPQGPEIEKLFF. In DNA form, the CDR3 reads TGTGCCAGCAGCCCTCAGGGCCCTGAAATCGAAAAACTGTTTTTT.

This clonotype was picked up a small number of times. The rearrangement uses TRBV29-1 and TRBJ2-7; 8 nucleotides match TRBD1. Germline CDR1 reads SQVTM; CDR2 reads ANQGSEA. V trimming: 4 bases; J trimming: 4 bases; junction bases outside the gene matches: 9. This CDR3 is built from 14 residues. The CDR3 nucleotides read TGCAGCGTTGGATGGGGACAGGCCCTTTACGAGCAGTACTTC. This gives the protein CSVGWGQALYEQYF.

This clonotype was counted only a few times. This rearrangement joins TRBV6-5 to TRBJ1-2, with D unclear. Deletions cut 8 bases from V and 5 bases from J, with 12 bases between. CDR1 is MNHEY, CDR2 SVGAGI, per germline. The CDR3 loop spans 12 amino acids. CDR3 amino acids: CASGEMGYGYTF. The CDR3 nucleotides are TGTGCCAGCGGGGAAATGGGGTATGGCTACACCTTC.

This clonotype occurred many times. V is TRBV12-3 or TRBV12-4 and J is TRBJ2-3; the D call may be TRBD1 or TRBD2 (5 bases each). CDR3 length equals 17 residues. Trimming stripped 6 bases from V and 3 bases from J, with 22 bases between. The CDR3 here is CASSLSYRGRGTDTQYF. As DNA, the CDR3 is TGTGCCAGCAGCCTAAGCTACCGGGGCCGAGGGACAGATACGCAGTATTTT.

This chain connects TRBV28 to TRBJ2-7, with D uncertain. The CDR3 totals 14 residues. The germline V gene has CDR1 MDHEN and CDR2 SYDVKM. V gave up 8 bases and J gave up 3 bases, with 17 bases separating them. The CDR3 sequence is CASLGLDQLYEQYF. CDR3 bases: TGTGCCAGCTTAGGGTTGGACCAACTCTACGAGCAGTACTTC.

This clonotype was counted a few times. The V and J genes are TRBV7-9 and TRBJ2-2, with 7 bases aligning to TRBD1. The length of the CDR3 is 14 residues. V shed 4 bases, J shed 7 bases, and the junction held 6 bases outside the gene matches. Germline lookup yields CDR1 SEHNR and CDR2 FQNEAQ (reference sequence). CDR3: CASSSLGGFGELFF. The DNA for the CDR3 is TGTGCCAGCAGCTCCCTAGGGGGCTTCGGGGAGCTGTTTTTT.

The chain employs TRBV20-1 and TRBJ1-6; no clear D. The ends were cut back, 1 base at V and 0 bases at J, with 13 bases in the middle. This CDR3 region has 17 residues. Looked up from germline, CDR1 is DFQATT and CDR2 is SNEGSKA (reference sequence). CDR3 sequence (DNA): TGCAGTGCTAGAGGCCATACCTCGAGCTCCTATAATTCACCCCTCCACTTT. Protein: CSARGHTSSSYNSPLHF.

This clonotype has just a few counts. The chain combines TRBV2 with TRBJ2-7; D is possibly TRBD1 (6 bases). This CDR3 is 14 amino acids long. V was trimmed by 6 bases and J by 4 bases, leaving 16 bases between them. Germline CDR1 is SNHLY and CDR2 is FYNNEI. The CDR3 DNA is TGTGCCAGCAGCCTCCGGACAGAAGCGTACGAGCAGTACTTC. Amino acids: CASSLRTEAYEQYF.

V usage is TRBV12-3 or TRBV12-4 and J usage is TRBJ2-7; D may be TRBD1 or TRBD2 (5 bases each). The CDR3 loop spans 11 amino acids. V lost 5 bases and J lost 9, with 11 bases in between. This CDR3 reads CASSVGRWQYF. CDR3 nucleotide sequence: TGTGCCAGCAGTGTGGGACGTTGGCAGTACTTC.

V usage is TRBV15 and J usage is TRBJ1-5; weak D call: TRBD1 (5 bases). The CDR3 runs to 15 residues. Looked up from germline, CDR1 is LNHNV and CDR2 is YYDKDF (reference sequence). With 0 bases removed from V and 2 bases from J, the gap between germline ends came to 8 bases. CDR3 protein: CATSREMTGNQPQHF. The CDR3 bases are TGTGCCACCAGCAGAGAAATGACAGGCAATCAGCCCCAGCATTTT.

This chain connects TRBV9 to TRBJ2-1, with a tentative D call TRBD2 (5 bases). V shed 0 bases and J shed 5 bases, with 24 bases lying between them. Germline lookup yields CDR1 SGDLS and CDR2 YYNGEE. The CDR3 extends over 19 amino acids. CDR3: CASSVVDQTRWGSNNEQFF. The CDR3 DNA follows: TGTGCCAGCAGCGTAGTAGACCAAACTAGGTGGGGATCCAACAATGAGCAGTTCTTC.

This clonotype was recorded a few times. The chain employs TRBV15 and TRBJ1-2, with 8 bases identical to TRBD1. The CDR3 covers 16 residues. V shed 0 bases and J 4 bases; nucleotides not matched to a gene: 7. Germline V gives CDR1 LNHNV, CDR2 YYDKDF (reference sequence). The DNA of the CDR3 is TGTGCCACCAGCAGAGATGGGACAGGCCTTTCCTATGGCTACACCTTC. Its protein product is CATSRDGTGLSYGYTF.

The rearrangement uses TRBV5-5 and TRBJ2-6; D unresolved. The CDR3 sequence is 18 residues long. V was cut by 0 bases and J by 2 bases, with 15 bases left in between. Germline V gene lookup returns CDR1 SGHKS and CDR2 YYEKEE (reference sequence). Written as DNA, the CDR3 is TGTGCCAGCAGCTTGGTTCCCCAAACTGGGACTGGGGCCAACGTCCTGACTTTC. Amino acids: CASSLVPQTGTGANVLTF.

This clonotype was detected a few times. The rearrangement joins TRBV20-1 to TRBJ2-3; 13 nucleotides agree with TRBD2. CDR1 DFQATT and CDR2 SNEGSKA come from the germline V gene (reference sequence). J was trimmed by 0 bases and V by 0 bases; bases with no gene match: 9. The CDR3 extends over 19 amino acids. In DNA, the CDR3 is TGCAGTGCTAGAGAACTAGCGGGAGGGATCCTTTTTAGCACAGATACGCAGTATTTT. Encoded protein: CSARELAGGILFSTDTQYF.